These 14 T cell receptor beta chains were all obtained from the same sample, sequenced in a study of blood T cell repertoires in COVID-19. Generated by immunoSEQ multiplex PCR, the TCRdb table keeps only in-frame clones and is missing some. The sample has a few hundred thousand clones, 84% seen once. The sequenced sample consisted of peripheral blood. Receptor source: an older woman with acute or convalescent COVID-19.

The rearrangement joins TRBV12-3 or TRBV12-4 to TRBJ1-1; maybe TRBD1 (6 bases). Trimming took off 6 bases at V and 5 bases at J, with 13 bases between the two ends. This CDR3 has 13 residues. The CDR3 bases are TGTGCCAGCAGACAGGGTGGATATACTGAAGCTTTCTTT. Translation gives CASRQGGYTEAFF.

The V call is TRBV6-5, the J call TRBJ1-2; a weak D match, TRBD1 (5 bases). The CDR3 contains 13 residues. V was shortened by 5 bases and J by 8 bases, with 15 bases between the two germline ends. From germline, CDR1 is MNHEY and CDR2 SVGAGI. CDR3 in amino acids: CASSTGQPPGYTF. In nucleotides, the CDR3 is TGTGCCAGCAGTACCGGACAACCGCCAGGCTACACCTTC.

V usage is TRBV2 and J usage is TRBJ2-5; no firm D call. Trimming took 7 bases from V and 0 from J, leaving 9 bases between them. The CDR3 runs 13 residues. Per germline, CDR1 SNHLY and CDR2 FYNNEI. The CDR3 bases are TGTGCCAGCATTCGTCCCTACCAAGAGACCCAGTACTTC. The encoded protein is CASIRPYQETQYF.

The V gene is TRBV2, the J gene TRBJ1-6; no clear D gene. V was cut by 6 bases and J by 4 bases, with 7 bases left in between. Germline-derived CDR1 and CDR2 are SNHLY and FYNNEI. The CDR3 has 13 residues. CDR3 loop: CASRRSYNSPLHF. CDR3 sequence (DNA): TGTGCCAGCAGACGCAGTTATAATTCACCCCTCCACTTT.

There are a few counts of this clone. The rearrangement links TRBV5-1 to TRBJ2-2; D perhaps matches TRBD1 (6 bases). There are 15 residues in the CDR3. V was trimmed by 4 bases and J by 10 bases, leaving 20 bases between them. Germline lookup yields CDR1 SGHRS and CDR2 YFSETQ. In nucleotides, the CDR3 is TGCGCCAGCAGCAACCAACAGGGTCCCGGGGAGGAGCTGTTTTTT. It translates to CASSNQQGPGEELFF.

This clone was seen just once. The chain combines TRBV27 with TRBJ2-1; 11 bases match TRBD2. The CDR3 sequence is 19 residues long. With 11 bases clipped from V and 2 bases from J, the junction kept 20 bases outside the gene matches. Germline V gene data show CDR1 as MNHEY and CDR2 as SMNVEV (reference sequence). CDR3 coding DNA: TGTGCCCCTATTGGGGGGACTAGCGGCTCCCCGATTCCCTACAATGAGCAGTTCTTC. Translating it yields CAPIGGTSGSPIPYNEQFF.

The chain is built from TRBV27 and TRBJ1-4; the D is unclear. In germline, CDR1 is MNHEY, CDR2 SMNVEV (reference sequence). V was trimmed by 3 bases and J by 4 bases, leaving 6 bases between them. The length of the CDR3 is 13 residues. Written as DNA, the CDR3 is TGTGCCAGCAGTTTCGGTAATAATGAAAAACTGTTTTTT. This sequence encodes CASSFGNNEKLFF.

The chain links TRBV4-1 to TRBJ2-7; 8 bases line up with TRBD1. J was trimmed by 1 base and V by 5 bases; bases with no gene match: 13. The CDR3 spans 17 residues. The germline V gene has CDR1 MGHRA and CDR2 YSYEKL. CDR3 sequence (DNA): TGCGCCAGCAGCGATCCGCTTGGGACAGGTCCATCCTACGAGCAGTACTTC. This sequence encodes CASSDPLGTGPSYEQYF.

This clone was seen once. The chain recombines TRBV28 with TRBJ1-3, with TRBD1 matching over 7 bases. V lost 4 bases, J lost 0 bases, and 3 bases stayed unmatched. Germline values: CDR1 MDHEN, CDR2 SYDVKM. The CDR3 covers 15 residues. The CDR3 DNA is TGTGCCAGCAGTTCAGGGGGGCTCTCTGGAAACACCATATATTTT. It codes for CASSSGGLSGNTIYF.

V is TRBV6-5 and J is TRBJ1-1; D unresolved. There are 13 residues in the CDR3. Germline V lookup: CDR1 MNHEY, CDR2 SVGAGI. Trimming removed 0 bases at V and 6 bases at J, with 8 bases between. The DNA of the CDR3 is TGTGCCAGCAGTTACTCGACTAGATCTGAAGCTTTCTTT. It codes for CASSYSTRSEAFF.

The chain joins TRBV6-2 or TRBV6-3 to TRBJ1-5; D remains unclear. The V and J ends lost 2 bases and 3 bases respectively, with 11 bases between them. The CDR3 covers 15 residues. Germline CDR1 MNHEY, CDR2 SVGEGT. CDR3 DNA sequence: TGTGCCAGCAGTTACGGCTCAGGTCTCAATCAGCCCCAGCATTTT. Translating gives CASSYGSGLNQPQHF.

This clone showed up just a few times. The chain employs TRBV5-4 and TRBJ1-2, with D hard to call. Germline V lookup: CDR1 SGHNT, CDR2 YYREEE (reference sequence). The CDR3 is 15 residues long. V gave up 5 bases and J gave up 2 bases, with 16 bases separating them. CDR3 loop: CASSNSWSTNYGYTF. DNA of the CDR3: TGTGCCAGCAGTAATTCATGGTCTACCAACTATGGCTACACCTTC.

The rearrangement joins TRBV11-2 to TRBJ2-7; 8 nucleotides match TRBD1. The CDR3 is 15 amino acids. Looked up from germline, CDR1 is SGHAT and CDR2 is FQNNGV. The V segment lost 4 bases and the J segment 3 bases; nucleotides outside the gene matches: 8. The CDR3 protein is CASSSGQGFVYEQYF. The CDR3 DNA sequence: TGTGCCAGCAGCTCCGGACAGGGCTTTGTCTACGAGCAGTACTTC.

The chain recombines TRBV13 with TRBJ2-3, with 12 bases aligning to TRBD2. The CDR3 is 15 residues long. Germline trimming cut 7 bases from V and 1 base from J; bases unmatched to any gene: 3. The V gene's germline CDR1 is PRHDT and CDR2 FYEKMQ (reference sequence). The CDR3 sequence: CASTRTSGGTDTQYF. The DNA of the CDR3 is TGTGCCAGCACCCGGACTAGCGGGGGCACAGATACGCAGTATTTT.